Listed below are T cell receptor beta chains from one sample, sequenced in a study of technical replicates of blood from a few donors. Profiling relied on immunoSEQ multiplex PCR, and the TCRdb table lists in-frame clones only, not all of them. Of 85,000 to 100,000 clones listed, more than 90% were seen once; the top ten hold 0.22%. Sequencing was done on a sample of T cells isolated from PBMCs. The source of these receptors is a human donor in good health. CDR3s include the opening cysteine and the closing phenylalanine or tryptophan. Each record gives: clone size, V gene, J gene, D gene, CDR3 DNA, CDR3 protein. D genes are given only for firm matches. The size of a clone is reported for some rows only, either as once, few or many, or as a class for expanded clones.

.	TRBV7-2	TRBJ2-5	.	TGTGCCAGCAGCTTGGGCCTACAGTTCCAAGAGACCCAGTACTTC	CASSLGLQFQETQYF
.	TRBV6-1	TRBJ1-3	TRBD1	TGTGCCAGCAGTGCGACAGGGCTAGGAAACACCATATATTTT	CASSATGLGNTIYF
.	TRBV5-1	TRBJ2-4	.	TGCGCCAGCAGCCTTCGGGGGACAGTCGGAGACATTCAGTACTTC	CASSLRGTVGDIQYF
.	TRBV15	TRBJ2-5	.	TGTGCCACCAGCAGAGGGGAGGGGGGGCGAGAGACCCAGTACTTC	CATSRGEGGRETQYF
once	TRBV5-4	TRBJ1-6	.	TGTGCCAGCAGCTTGGGAGTGGGCCGGGAATCACCCCTCCACTTT	CASSLGVGRESPLHF
.	TRBV2	TRBJ2-5	TRBD1	TGTGCCAGCACCGCCGGGACAGGGGTAGAGACCCAGTACTTC	CASTAGTGVETQYF
.	TRBV4-2	TRBJ1-5	.	TGTGCCAGCAGCCAAGACGGGTTTAATCAGCCCCAGCATTTT	CASSQDGFNQPQHF
.	TRBV5-4	TRBJ2-1	TRBD2	TGTGCCAGCAGCGGACTAGCGGAAAGACCTTACAATGAGCAGTTCTTC	CASSGLAERPYNEQFF
.	TRBV19	TRBJ2-1	TRBD2	TGTGCCAGTAGTATAGGGAGCGGGAGGGGGAATGAGCAGTTCTTC	CASSIGSGRGNEQFF
.	TRBV7-9	TRBJ2-3	TRBD2	TGTGCCAGCAGCCCTGGGGAGGGATTCAAGAATACGCAGTATTTT	CASSPGEGFKNTQYF
.	TRBV5-1	TRBJ1-1	TRBD1	TGCGCCAGCAGCGTGACCGGGACAGGGGGGAACACTGAAGCTTTCTTT	CASSVTGTGGNTEAFF
.	TRBV30	TRBJ1-2	.	TGTGCCTGGTGGGGAGGGGCGCATTCTGGCTACACCTTC	CAWWGGAHSGYTF
.	TRBV6-1	TRBJ1-2	.	TGTGCCAGCACTTACAGTTTAATCTACACCTTC	CASTYSLIYTF
.	TRBV27	TRBJ1-5	.	TGTGCCAGCAGTTCCGCGGGAGGGGCCCATCAGCCCCAGCATTTT	CASSSAGGAHQPQHF
few	TRBV18	TRBJ2-5	.	TGTGCCAGCTCCCCCGTTGACGGCGGGCAAGAGACCCAGTACTTC	CASSPVDGGQETQYF